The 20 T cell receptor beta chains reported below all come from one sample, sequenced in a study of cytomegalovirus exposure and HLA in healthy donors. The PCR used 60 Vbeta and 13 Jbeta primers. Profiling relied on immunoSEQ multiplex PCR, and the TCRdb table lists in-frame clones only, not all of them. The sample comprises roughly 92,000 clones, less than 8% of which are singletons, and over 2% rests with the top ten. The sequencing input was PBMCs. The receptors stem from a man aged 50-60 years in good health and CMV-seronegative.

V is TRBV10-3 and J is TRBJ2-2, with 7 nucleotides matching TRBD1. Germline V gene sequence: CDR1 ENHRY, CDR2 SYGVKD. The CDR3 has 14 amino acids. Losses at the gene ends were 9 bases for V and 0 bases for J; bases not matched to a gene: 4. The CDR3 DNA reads TGTGCCATTAGACAGGGAACGAACACCGGGGAGCTGTTTTTT. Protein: CAIRQGTNTGELFF.

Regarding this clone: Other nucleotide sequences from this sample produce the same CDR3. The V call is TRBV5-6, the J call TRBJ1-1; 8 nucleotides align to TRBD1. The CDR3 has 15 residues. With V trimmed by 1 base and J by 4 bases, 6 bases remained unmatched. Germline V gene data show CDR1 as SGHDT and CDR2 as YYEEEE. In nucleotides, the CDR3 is TGTGCCAGCAGCTTGAGACAGGGGATGGGCACTGAAGCTTTCTTT. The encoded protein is CASSLRQGMGTEAFF.

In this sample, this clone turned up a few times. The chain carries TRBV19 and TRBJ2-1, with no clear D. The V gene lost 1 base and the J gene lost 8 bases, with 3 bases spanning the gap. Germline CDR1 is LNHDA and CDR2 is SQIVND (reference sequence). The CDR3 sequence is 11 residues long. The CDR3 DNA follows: TGTGCCAGTAGTATAGGAGATGAGCAGTTCTTC. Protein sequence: CASSIGDEQFF.

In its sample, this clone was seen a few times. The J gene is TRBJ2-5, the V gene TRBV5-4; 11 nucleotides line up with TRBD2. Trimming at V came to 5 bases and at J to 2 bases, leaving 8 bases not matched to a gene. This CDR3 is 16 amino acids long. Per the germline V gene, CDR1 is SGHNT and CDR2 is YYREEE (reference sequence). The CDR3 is CASRDGLAGPQETQYF. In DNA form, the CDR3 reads TGTGCCAGCAGAGATGGACTAGCGGGCCCACAAGAGACCCAGTACTTC.

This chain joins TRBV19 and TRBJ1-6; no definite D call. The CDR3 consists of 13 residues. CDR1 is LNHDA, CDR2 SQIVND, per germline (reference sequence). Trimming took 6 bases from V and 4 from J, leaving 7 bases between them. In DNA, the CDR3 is TGTGCCAGTAGGCGGGGATATAATTCACCCCTCCACTTT. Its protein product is CASRRGYNSPLHF.

CDR3 bases: TGCGCCAGCAGCTTGATCGGGGGAGAGACCCAGTACTTC. Amino acid sequence: CASSLIGGETQYF. The chain uses TRBV5-1 and TRBJ2-5, with a weak D call TRBD2 (6 bases). Trimming removed 1 base from V and 4 bases from J, with 8 bases in between. This CDR3 is 13 amino acids long. Germline CDR1 reads SGHRS; CDR2 reads YFSETQ.

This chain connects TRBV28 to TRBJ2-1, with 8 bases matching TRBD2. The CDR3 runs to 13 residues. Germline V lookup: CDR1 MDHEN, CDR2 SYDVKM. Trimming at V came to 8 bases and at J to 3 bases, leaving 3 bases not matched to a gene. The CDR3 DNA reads TGTGCCAGCCGGGGGGGCGGCTACAATGAGCAGTTCTTC. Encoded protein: CASRGGGYNEQFF. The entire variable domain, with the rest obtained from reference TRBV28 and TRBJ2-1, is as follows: DVKVTQSSRYLVKRTGEKVFLECVQDMDHENMFWYRQDPGLGLRLIYFSYDVKMKEKGDIPEGYSVSREKKERFSLILESASTNQTSMYLCASRGGGYNEQFFGPGTRLTVL.

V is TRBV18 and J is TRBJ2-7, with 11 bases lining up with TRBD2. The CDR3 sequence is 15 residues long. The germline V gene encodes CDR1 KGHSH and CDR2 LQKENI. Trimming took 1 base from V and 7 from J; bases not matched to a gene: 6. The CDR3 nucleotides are TGTGCCAGCTCACCACGGGGACCTAGCGGGAGGGAGCAGTACTTC. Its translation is CASSPRGPSGREQYF.

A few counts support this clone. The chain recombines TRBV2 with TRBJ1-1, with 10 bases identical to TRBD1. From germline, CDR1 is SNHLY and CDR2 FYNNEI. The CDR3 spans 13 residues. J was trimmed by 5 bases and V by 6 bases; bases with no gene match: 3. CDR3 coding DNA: TGTGCCAGCAGGGACAGGGGGAGGACTGAAGCTTTCTTT. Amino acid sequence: CASRDRGRTEAFF.

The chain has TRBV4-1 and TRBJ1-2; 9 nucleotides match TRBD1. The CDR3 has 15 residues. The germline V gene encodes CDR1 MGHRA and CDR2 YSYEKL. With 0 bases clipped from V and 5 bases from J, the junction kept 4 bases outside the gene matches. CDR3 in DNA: TGCGCCAGCAGCCAAGAGGGGACAGGGCGATATGGCTACACCTTC. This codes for CASSQEGTGRYGYTF.

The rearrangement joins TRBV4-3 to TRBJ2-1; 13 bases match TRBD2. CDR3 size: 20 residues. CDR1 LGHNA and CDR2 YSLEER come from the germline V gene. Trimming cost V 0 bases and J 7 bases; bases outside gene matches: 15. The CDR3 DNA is TGCGCCAGCAGCCAAGAAGCGGGGTTACTAGCGGGAGGGCTGACGAATGAGCAGTTCTTC. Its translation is CASSQEAGLLAGGLTNEQFF.

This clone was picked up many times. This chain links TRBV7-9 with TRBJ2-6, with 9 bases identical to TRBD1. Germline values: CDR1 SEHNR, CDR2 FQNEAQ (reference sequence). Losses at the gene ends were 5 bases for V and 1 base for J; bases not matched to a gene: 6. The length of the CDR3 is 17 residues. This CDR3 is CASSPDRGESGANVLTF. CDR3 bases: TGTGCCAGCAGCCCAGACAGGGGGGAATCTGGGGCCAACGTCCTGACTTTC. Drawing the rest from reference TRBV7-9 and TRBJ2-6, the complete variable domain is DTGVSQNPRHKITKRGQNVTFRCDPISEHNRLYWYRQTLGQGPEFLTYFQNEAQLEKSRLLSDRFSAERPKGSFSTLEIQRTEQGDSAMYLCASSPDRGESGANVLTFGAGSRLTVL.

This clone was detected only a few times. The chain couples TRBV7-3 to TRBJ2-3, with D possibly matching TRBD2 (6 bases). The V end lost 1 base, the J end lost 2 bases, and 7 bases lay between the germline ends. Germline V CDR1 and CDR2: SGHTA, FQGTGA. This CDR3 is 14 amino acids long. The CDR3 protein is CASSLRTITDTQYF. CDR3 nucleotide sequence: TGTGCCAGCAGCTTAAGGACTATCACAGATACGCAGTATTTT.

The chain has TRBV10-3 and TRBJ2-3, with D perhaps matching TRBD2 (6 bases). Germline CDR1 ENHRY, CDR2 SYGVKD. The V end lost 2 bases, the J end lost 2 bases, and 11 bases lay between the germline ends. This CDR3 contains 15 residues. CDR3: CAISEKGLPTDTQYF. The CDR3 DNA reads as TGTGCCATCAGTGAGAAAGGACTACCCACAGATACGCAGTATTTT.

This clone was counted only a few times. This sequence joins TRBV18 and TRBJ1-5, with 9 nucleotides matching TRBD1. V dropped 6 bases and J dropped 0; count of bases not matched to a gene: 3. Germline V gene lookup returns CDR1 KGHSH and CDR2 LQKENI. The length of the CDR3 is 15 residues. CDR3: CASSGTGISNQPQHF. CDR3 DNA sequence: TGTGCCAGCTCGGGGACAGGGATTAGCAATCAGCCCCAGCATTTT.

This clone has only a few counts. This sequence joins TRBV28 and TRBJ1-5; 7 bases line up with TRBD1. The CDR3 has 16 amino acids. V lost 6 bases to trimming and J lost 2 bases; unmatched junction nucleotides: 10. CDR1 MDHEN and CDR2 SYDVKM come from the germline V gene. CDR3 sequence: CASSEKGARGNQPQHF. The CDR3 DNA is TGTGCCAGCAGCGAAAAGGGGGCGAGGGGCAATCAGCCCCAGCATTTT.

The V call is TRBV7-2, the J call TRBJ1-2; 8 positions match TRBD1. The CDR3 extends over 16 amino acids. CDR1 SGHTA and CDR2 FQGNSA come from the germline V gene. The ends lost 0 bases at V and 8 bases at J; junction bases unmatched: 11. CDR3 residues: CASSLAPTGVAEGYTF. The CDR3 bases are TGTGCCAGCAGCTTAGCGCCGACAGGGGTTGCGGAAGGCTACACCTTC. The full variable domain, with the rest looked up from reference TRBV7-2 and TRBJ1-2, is GAGVSQSPSNKVTEKGKDVELRCDPISGHTALYWYRQSLGQGLEFLIYFQGNSAPDKSGLPSDRFSAERTGGSVSTLTIQRTQQEDSAVYLCASSLAPTGVAEGYTFGSGTRLTVV.

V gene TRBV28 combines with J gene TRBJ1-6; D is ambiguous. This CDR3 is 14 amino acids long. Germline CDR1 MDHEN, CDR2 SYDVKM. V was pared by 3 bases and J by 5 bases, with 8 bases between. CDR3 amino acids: CASSLESDNSPLHF. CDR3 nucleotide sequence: TGTGCCAGCAGTTTGGAGTCCGATAATTCACCCCTCCACTTT.

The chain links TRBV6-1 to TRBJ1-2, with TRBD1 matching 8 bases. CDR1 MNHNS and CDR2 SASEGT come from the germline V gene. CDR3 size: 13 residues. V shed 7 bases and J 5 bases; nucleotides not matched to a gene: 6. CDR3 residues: CASTAGGYYGYTF. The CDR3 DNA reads TGTGCCAGCACGGCAGGGGGCTATTATGGCTACACCTTC.

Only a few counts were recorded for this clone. This chain's CDR3 is CASSPSPINTEAFF. CDR3 sequence (DNA): TGCGCCAGCAGCCCTTCACCTATTAACACTGAAGCTTTCTTT. The genes are TRBV4-1 and TRBJ1-1; D gene uncertain. Germline-derived CDR1 and CDR2 are MGHRA and YSYEKL. The CDR3 is 14 amino acids. The ends were cut back, 4 bases at V and 2 bases at J, with 11 bases in the middle.